This entry lists 24 T cell receptor beta chains sequenced from one sample in a study of T cell responses to AZD1222 COVID-19 vaccine. Only in-frame clones appear in the TCRdb table, and some are missing; sequencing was by immunoSEQ multiplex PCR. This sample has fewer than 95,000 clones, with over 75% found just once. This specimen consisted of peripheral blood, obtained on day 0 of AZD1222 vaccination. The receptor source for this set is an adult in good health.

The gene calls are TRBV6-2 or TRBV6-3 and TRBJ1-2; 9 bases map to TRBD1. The junction had 4 bases not matched to a gene; V was cut back by 4 bases and J by 7 bases. The CDR3 spans 13 residues. The germline CDR1 and CDR2 sequences are MNHEY and SVGEGT. The CDR3 DNA follows: TGTGCCAGCAGTTTTGGGACAGGGATTGGCTACACCTTC. Amino acids: CASSFGTGIGYTF.

This clone appeared a few times. The J gene is TRBJ1-4, the V gene TRBV29-1, with 7 bases identical to TRBD1. The CDR3 consists of 12 residues. With V trimmed by 6 bases and J by 16 bases, 14 bases remained unmatched. Per germline, CDR1 SQVTM and CDR2 ANQGSEA. The chain's CDR3 is CSVLQQGRVPFF. The CDR3 DNA follows: TGCAGCGTCCTACAACAGGGGAGAGTTCCGTTTTTT.

CDR3 DNA sequence: TGTGCCAGCAGCTTGGACAGGAGCTCCTACAATGAGCAGTTCTTC. Residues: CASSLDRSSYNEQFF. The chain joins TRBV7-9 to TRBJ2-1, with 7 bases that match TRBD1. The V gene end was trimmed by 3 bases and the J gene end by 0 bases; junction bases not matched to a gene: 2. CDR1 is SEHNR and CDR2 is FQNEAQ in the germline V gene (reference sequence). The CDR3 contains 15 residues.

In its sample, this clone was seen a few times. The chain recombines TRBV10-3 with TRBJ1-5; no clear D gene. Germline values: CDR1 ENHRY, CDR2 SYGVKD. Trimming removed 2 bases from V and 6 bases from J, with 8 bases in between. CDR3 size: 13 residues. In nucleotides, the CDR3 is TGTGCCATCAGTGAGCTTCCTAGTCAGCCCCAGCATTTT. This encodes CAISELPSQPQHF.

The V and J genes are TRBV19 and TRBJ1-1; D is ambiguous. The germline gives CDR1 LNHDA, CDR2 SQIVND (reference sequence). The V end lost 6 bases, the J end lost 0 bases, and 17 bases lay between the germline ends. This CDR3 is 16 amino acids long. The CDR3: CASRNSPSGVNTEAFF. The CDR3 nucleotides read TGTGCCAGTAGAAATTCTCCAAGTGGGGTGAACACTGAAGCTTTCTTT.

This rearrangement joins TRBV27 to TRBJ2-2; the D call may be TRBD1 or TRBD2 (5 bases each). The ends were cut back, 6 bases at V and 4 bases at J, with 18 bases in the middle. The CDR3 runs 16 residues. The germline CDR1 and CDR2 sequences are MNHEY and SMNVEV (reference sequence). The CDR3 is CASSFYGTDFTGELFF. Written as DNA, the CDR3 is TGTGCCAGCAGCTTCTACGGGACCGATTTCACCGGGGAGCTGTTTTTT.

This chain links TRBV7-8 with TRBJ2-1; maybe TRBD2 (6 bases). CDR1 and CDR2 (germline): SGHVS, FQNEAQ. Trimming took off 0 bases at V and 6 bases at J, with 6 bases between the two ends. The CDR3 covers 13 residues. The CDR3 DNA follows: TGTGCCAGCAGCTTAGCTAGCGGCAATGAGCAGTTCTTC. It is translated as CASSLASGNEQFF.

This chain uses TRBV6-2 or TRBV6-3 with TRBJ2-1; TRBD2 matches 13 bases. CDR3 length: 16 amino acids. Germline V gene lookup returns CDR1 MNHEY and CDR2 SVGEGT. The V and J ends lost 3 bases and 5 bases, in that order; junction bases with no gene match: 4. Written as DNA, the CDR3 is TGTGCCAGCAGTTATTTGGGACTAGCGGGGAACAATGAGCAGTTCTTC. Amino acid sequence: CASSYLGLAGNNEQFF.

The CDR3 is CSASAPGTGRNEQFF. The CDR3 DNA reads as TGCAGTGCTAGTGCTCCCGGGACAGGGAGGAATGAGCAGTTCTTC. The chain has TRBV20-1 and TRBJ2-1, with TRBD1 matching over 9 bases. CDR1 is DFQATT and CDR2 is SNEGSKA in the germline V gene (reference sequence). This CDR3 is 15 amino acids long. V lost 3 bases and J lost 7; bases outside the gene matches: 10.

The rearrangement links TRBV21-1 to TRBJ1-2; the D segment call TRBD1 is taken from the table without a DNA check. TRBV21-1 is reported as a pseudogene. CDR3 length equals 18 residues. This CDR3 reads CASIQPQATHRSNYGYTF. CDR3 DNA: TGTGCCAGCATCCAACCTCAGGCGACACACCGATCTAACTATGGCTACACCTTC.

This clone was counted between two and nine times. This chain joins TRBV4-2 and TRBJ2-2; tentative D call: TRBD2 (6 bases). V lost 0 bases, J lost 4 bases, and 18 bases lay in between. The V gene's germline CDR1 is LGHNA and CDR2 YNFKEQ. This CDR3 comprises 18 residues. CDR3 region: CASSQDSRGGAVTGELFF. CDR3 DNA: TGTGCCAGCAGCCAAGACAGTCGCGGAGGGGCCGTCACCGGGGAGCTGTTTTTT.

The chain joins TRBV2 to TRBJ2-7; the D gene could be TRBD1 or TRBD2 (6 bases each). Per germline, CDR1 SNHLY and CDR2 FYNNEI. This CDR3 has 14 residues. Trimming shortened V by 7 bases and J by 4 bases, and 17 bases separated the two germline ends. CDR3 amino acids: CASKGVRGGYEQYF. CDR3 nucleotide sequence: TGTGCCAGCAAGGGGGTGCGGGGTGGGTACGAGCAGTACTTC. The full variable domain, completed using reference TRBV2 and TRBJ2-7, is EPEVTQTPSHQVTQMGQEVILRCVPISNHLYFYWYRQILGQKVEFLVSFYNNEISEKSEIFDDQFSVERPDGSNFTLKIRSTKLEDSAMYFCASKGVRGGYEQYFGPGTRLTVT.

This rearrangement joins TRBV28 to TRBJ2-7; D remains unclear. V was cut by 3 bases and J by 0 bases, with 6 bases left in between. Germline V lookup: CDR1 MDHEN, CDR2 SYDVKM. The CDR3 sequence is 13 residues long. CDR3 loop: CASSFSSSYEQYF. The DNA for the CDR3 is TGTGCCAGCAGTTTTTCCTCCTCCTACGAGCAGTACTTC.

The V and J genes are TRBV19 and TRBJ2-2, with D possibly TRBD2 on 5 matching bases. V shed 5 bases and J shed 4 bases, with 8 bases lying between them. There are 13 residues in the CDR3. Looked up from germline, CDR1 is LNHDA and CDR2 is SQIVND (reference sequence). As DNA, the CDR3 is TGTGCCAGTAGTCGGACTTTCACCGGGGAGCTGTTTTTT. Its translation is CASSRTFTGELFF.

The count of this clone is one. The chain is built from TRBV19 and TRBJ1-1; TRBD1 is a possible D gene (6 bases). V was cut by 2 bases and J by 1 base, with 8 bases left in between. The CDR3 extends over 14 amino acids. Germline values: CDR1 LNHDA, CDR2 SQIVND (reference sequence). The CDR3 region is CASSIQGSNTEAFF. The DNA for the CDR3 is TGTGCCAGTAGTATACAGGGGTCGAACACTGAAGCTTTCTTT.

This clone was detected only once. The chain couples TRBV28 to TRBJ2-2; TRBD2 matches 8 bases. CDR1 is MDHEN, CDR2 SYDVKM, per germline. The CDR3 length is 16 residues. The J segment lost 4 bases and the V segment lost 6 bases, leaving 10 bases of the junction unmatched. CDR3: CASSPSGGVGTGELFF. CDR3 DNA: TGTGCCAGCAGCCCGTCGGGAGGGGTGGGCACCGGGGAGCTGTTTTTT.

The rearrangement joins TRBV7-2 to TRBJ1-2; possibly TRBD1 for D (5 bases). From germline, CDR1 is SGHTA and CDR2 FQGNSA. The CDR3 consists of 14 residues. Trimming removed 1 base at V and 8 bases at J, with 14 bases between. This CDR3 is CASSLVRQGVGYTF. CDR3 bases: TGTGCCAGCAGCTTAGTCCGGCAGGGAGTAGGCTACACCTTC. The entire variable domain, with the rest obtained from reference TRBV7-2 and TRBJ1-2, is as follows: GAGVSQSPSNKVTEKGKDVELRCDPISGHTALYWYRQSLGQGLEFLIYFQGNSAPDKSGLPSDRFSAERTGGSVSTLTIQRTQQEDSAVYLCASSLVRQGVGYTFGSGTRLTVV.

The gene calls are TRBV20-1 and TRBJ2-1, with a possible D match to TRBD2 (6 bases). CDR1 is DFQATT and CDR2 is SNEGSKA in the germline V gene (reference sequence). Trimming cost V 3 bases and J 8 bases, with 23 bases left between them. The CDR3 is 16 residues long. The CDR3 here is CSASRIGRSVKDEQFF. The DNA of the CDR3 is TGCAGTGCTAGTAGGATAGGGAGGTCGGTTAAGGATGAGCAGTTCTTC.

The chain couples TRBV5-1 to TRBJ2-1; possible D gene TRBD1, 6 bases. Germline V gene lookup returns CDR1 SGHRS and CDR2 YFSETQ. The V end lost 3 bases, the J end lost 2 bases, and 15 bases lay between the germline ends. CDR3 length: 16 amino acids. The CDR3 loop is CASSSGDLLPYNEQFF. The CDR3 DNA sequence: TGCGCCAGCAGCTCAGGGGACCTACTTCCCTACAATGAGCAGTTCTTC.

This clone was seen once. In DNA form, the CDR3 reads TGTGCCAGCAGTTTACTGTGGGGAAACACCATATATTTT. It yields the protein CASSLLWGNTIYF. The V and J genes are TRBV27 and TRBJ1-3; the D is unclear. Germline V lookup: CDR1 MNHEY, CDR2 SMNVEV (reference sequence). This CDR3 spans 13 amino acids. V dropped 2 bases and J dropped 4 bases, with 6 bases sitting between them.

The V gene is TRBV28, the J gene TRBJ1-2, with 8 bases lining up with TRBD1. Germline-derived CDR1 and CDR2 are MDHEN and SYDVKM. This CDR3 spans 17 amino acids. V lost 5 bases and J lost 1; bases outside the gene matches: 12. The CDR3 DNA sequence: TGTGCCAGCAGTCTAACGATAACAGGGGGGAATAACTATGGCTACACCTTC. This gives the protein CASSLTITGGNNYGYTF.

The gene calls are TRBV7-2 and TRBJ1-1; D unclear. CDR1 SGHTA and CDR2 FQGNSA come from the germline V gene. The CDR3 runs 14 residues. Deletions cut 1 base from V and 0 bases from J, with 6 bases between. The DNA for the CDR3 is TGTGCCAGCAGCTTAGGGAGACTGAACACTGAAGCTTTCTTT. Translated, it gives CASSLGRLNTEAFF.

This chain joins TRBV11-2 and TRBJ2-7; TRBD2 agrees at 7 bases. Losses at the gene ends were 5 bases for V and 5 bases for J; bases not matched to a gene: 18. The CDR3 totals 17 residues. Germline CDR1 and CDR2: SGHAT and FQNNGV. CDR3 DNA: TGTGCCAGCAGCCCGGGGTTTGGGGGAGGGCCATCTAACGAGCAGTACTTC. Its protein is CASSPGFGGGPSNEQYF.

This chain links TRBV6-2 or TRBV6-3 with TRBJ2-7, with 7 bases lining up with TRBD1. Germline trimming cut 5 bases from V and 5 bases from J; bases unmatched to any gene: 6. From germline, CDR1 is MNHEY and CDR2 SVGEGT. The CDR3 consists of 13 residues. CDR3 DNA sequence: TGTGCCAGCAGTAGGACAGGCTCGAACGAGCAGTACTTC. Residues: CASSRTGSNEQYF.